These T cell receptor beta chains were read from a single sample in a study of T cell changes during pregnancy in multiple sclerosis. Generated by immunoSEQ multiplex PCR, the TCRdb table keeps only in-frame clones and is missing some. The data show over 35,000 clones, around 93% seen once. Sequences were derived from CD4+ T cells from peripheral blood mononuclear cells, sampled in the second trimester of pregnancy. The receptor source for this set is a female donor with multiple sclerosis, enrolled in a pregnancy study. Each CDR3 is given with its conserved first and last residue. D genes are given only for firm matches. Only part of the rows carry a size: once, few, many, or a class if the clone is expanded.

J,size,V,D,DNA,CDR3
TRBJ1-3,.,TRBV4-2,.,TGTGCCAGCACAGATCCGAGGTCGACCGGAAACACCATATATTTT,CASTDPRSTGNTIYF
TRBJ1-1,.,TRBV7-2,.,TGTGCCAGCAGCCTAGAAGCACCGGGACTGAGATTTGGGACTGAAGCTTTCTTT,CASSLEAPGLRFGTEAFF
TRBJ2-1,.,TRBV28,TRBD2,TGTGCCAGCAGTTCGTTAGCGGGATGGCGTAATGAGCAGTTCTTC,CASSSLAGWRNEQFF
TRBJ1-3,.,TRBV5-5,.,TGTGCCAGCAGCTTGGTTGAGGAACGGATATATTTT,CASSLVEERIYF
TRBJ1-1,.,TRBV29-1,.,TGCAGCGTTGAAAGCAGACAGTCAAACACTGAAGCTTTCTTT,CSVESRQSNTEAFF
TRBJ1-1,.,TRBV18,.,TGTGCCAGCTCACCAAGGGGCGTCGTGAACACTGAAGCTTTCTTT,CASSPRGVVNTEAFF
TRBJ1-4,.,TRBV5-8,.,TGTGCCAGCAACCCTTGGAGGGAATTCGGCGCAACTAATGAAAAACTGTTTTTT,CASNPWREFGATNEKLFF
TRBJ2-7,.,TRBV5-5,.,TGTGCCAGCAGCCTAATAGGGGGCTCCTACGAGCAGTACTTC,CASSLIGGSYEQYF
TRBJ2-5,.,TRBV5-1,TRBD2,TGCGCCAGCAGCCAGGGGCCTAGCGGGGGCCAAGAGACCCAGTACTTC,CASSQGPSGGQETQYF
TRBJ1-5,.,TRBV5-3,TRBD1,TGTGCCAGACCTTCCGGGACAGGGGGCAATCAGCCCCAGCATTTT,CARPSGTGGNQPQHF
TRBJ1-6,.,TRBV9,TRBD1,TGTGCCAGCAGCGTAGAAGGGGGCCGCTCCTATAATTCACCCCTCCACTTT,CASSVEGGRSYNSPLHF
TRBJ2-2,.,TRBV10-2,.,TGCGCCAGCAGTCCGGACAGTTACACCGGGGAGCTGTTTTTT,CASSPDSYTGELFF
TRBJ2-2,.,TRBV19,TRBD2,TGTGCCAGTAGTAGACTAGCGGGAGCTCCGAACACCGGGGAGCTGTTTTTT,CASSRLAGAPNTGELFF
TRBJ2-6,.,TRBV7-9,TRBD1,TGTGCCAGCAGCCCCAAGGGGCAGGGGGCTACTGGGGCCAACGTCCTGACTTTC,CASSPKGQGATGANVLTF
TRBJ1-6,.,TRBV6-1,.,TGTGCCAGCAGTGAAATTACGCTTCAGAATTCACCCCTCCACTTT,CASSEITLQNSPLHF
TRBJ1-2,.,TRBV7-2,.,TGTGCCAGCAGCCCCCCTAGGGGCTCCCCTAACTATGGCTACACCTTC,CASSPPRGSPNYGYTF
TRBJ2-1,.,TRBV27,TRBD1,TGTGCCAGCAGACAGGACAGGTACAATGAGCAGTTCTTC,CASRQDRYNEQFF
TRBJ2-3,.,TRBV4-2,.,TGTGCCAGCAGCCAACCCTCAGTGCGGGAAGGCTCGGTAGATACGCAGTATTTT,CASSQPSVREGSVDTQYF
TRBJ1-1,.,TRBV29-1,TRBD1,TGCAGCGTTGGACCAGGGGGCAGGAACACTGAAGCTTTCTTT,CSVGPGGRNTEAFF
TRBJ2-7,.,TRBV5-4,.,TGTGCCAGCAGCCCCGGGGACATGGCGGACGAGCAGTACTTC,CASSPGDMADEQYF
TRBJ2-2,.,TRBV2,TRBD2,TGTGCCAGCAGTGGGGGGACTAAACTCACCGGGGAGCTGTTTTTT,CASSGGTKLTGELFF
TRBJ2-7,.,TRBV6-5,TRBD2,TGTGCCAGCAGCCTGAGCGGGGGGTCCTACGAGCAGTACTTC,CASSLSGGSYEQYF
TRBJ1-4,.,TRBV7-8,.,TGTGCCAGCAGCTCTTTCCCCGGAACTAATGAAAAACTGTTTTTT,CASSSFPGTNEKLFF
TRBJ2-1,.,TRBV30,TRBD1,TGTGCCTGGAGTCGGGACAGCTACAATGAGCAGTTCTTC,CAWSRDSYNEQFF
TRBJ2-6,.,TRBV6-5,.,TGTGCCAGCAGTTCTCCTTTGGGGGCGGCCAACGTCCTGACTTTC,CASSSPLGAANVLTF
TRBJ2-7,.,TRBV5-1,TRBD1,TGCGCCAGCAGCTTGTTGGCAGGGGGCCCGCAGAGCTCCTACGAGCAGTACTTC,CASSLLAGGPQSSYEQYF
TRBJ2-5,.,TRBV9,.,TGTGCCAGCAGCGTAGCAACAGGGTCCCGAGAGACCCAGTACTTC,CASSVATGSRETQYF
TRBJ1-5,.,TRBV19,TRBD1,TGTGCCAGTAGTATATTATCAGGGGGACAGGGGAATCAGCCCCAGCATTTT,CASSILSGGQGNQPQHF
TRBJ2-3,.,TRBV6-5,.,TGTGCCAGCAGGTCTAGCACAGATACGCAGTATTTT,CASRSSTDTQYF
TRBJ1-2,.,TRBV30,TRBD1,TGTGCCAAAGGGGGCAACTATGGCTACACCTTC,CAKGGNYGYTF
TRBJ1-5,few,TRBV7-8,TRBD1,TGTGCCAGCAGCTCACGGGACAGGGTGAGCAATCAGCCCCAGCATTTT,CASSSRDRVSNQPQHF
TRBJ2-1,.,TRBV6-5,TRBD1,TGTGCCAGCAGCCCGGCCGGGACAGGGGCCCGGGAGCAGTTCTTC,CASSPAGTGAREQFF
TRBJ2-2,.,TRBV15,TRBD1,TGTGCCACCGGGACAGGGGAGACCGGGGAGCTGTTTTTT,CATGTGETGELFF
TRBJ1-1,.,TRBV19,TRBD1,TGTGCCAGTAGTATACTAGGACAGGGTTTAAACACTGAAGCTTTCTTT,CASSILGQGLNTEAFF
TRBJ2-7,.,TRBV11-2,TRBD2,TGTGCCAGCAGCCGGACTAGCGGGGGAACCAATACCTACGAGCAGTACTTC,CASSRTSGGTNTYEQYF
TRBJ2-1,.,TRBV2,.,TGTGCCAGCATGGTAGGGGATGAGCAGTTCTTC,CASMVGDEQFF
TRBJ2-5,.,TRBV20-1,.,TGCAGTAAGGACAACCAAGAGACCCAGTACTTC,CSKDNQETQYF
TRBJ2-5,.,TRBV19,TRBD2,TGTGCCAGTACCATGGGAGGGTCACGGGGAGAGACCCAGTACTTC,CASTMGGSRGETQYF
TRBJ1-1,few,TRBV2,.,TGTGCCAGTCAGACTTTGAACACTGAAGCTTTCTTT,CASQTLNTEAFF
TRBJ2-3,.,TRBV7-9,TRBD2,TGTGCCAGCAGGAAGCGGGGGGCCGGCACAGATACGCAGTATTTT,CASRKRGAGTDTQYF
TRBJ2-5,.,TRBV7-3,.,TGTGCCAGCAGCCCAGGGGTTTCCGAGACCCAGTACTTC,CASSPGVSETQYF
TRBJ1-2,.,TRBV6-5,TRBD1,TGTGCCAGCAGGCCGGGACAGGGGAACTATGGCTACACCTTC,CASRPGQGNYGYTF
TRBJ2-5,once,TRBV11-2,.,TGTGCCAGCAGCGTTATGGCGGGGCCCCAGTACTTC,CASSVMAGPQYF
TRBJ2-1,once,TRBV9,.,TGTGCCAGCAGCGTCGATGGGCCCTCCTACAATGAGCAGTTCTTC,CASSVDGPSYNEQFF
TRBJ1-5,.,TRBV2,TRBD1,TGTGCCAGCAGTGAGGGGGACAGTTATCAGCCCCAGCATTTT,CASSEGDSYQPQHF
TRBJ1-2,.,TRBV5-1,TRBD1,TGCGCCAGCAGTCCGGGACAGGGGTTAGGCTACACCTTC,CASSPGQGLGYTF
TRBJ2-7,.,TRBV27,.,TGTGCCAGCAGTCAGGGACTCCGGGCCTCACGCGAGCAGTACTTC,CASSQGLRASREQYF
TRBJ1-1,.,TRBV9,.,TGTGCCAGCAGCGTAGAGGACGGGACTTGGAACACTGAAGCTTTCTTT,CASSVEDGTWNTEAFF
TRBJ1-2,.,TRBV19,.,TGTGCCAGTAGCCACACGACAGCCCGGACTAACTATGGCTACACCTTC,CASSHTTARTNYGYTF
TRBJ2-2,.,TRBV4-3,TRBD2,TGCGCCAGCAGTCCGACTAGCGGGGGGCTTACCGGGGAGCTGTTTTTT,CASSPTSGGLTGELFF
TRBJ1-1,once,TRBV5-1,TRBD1,TGCGCCAGCAGCCCGCAAATCGGACAGGAGAACACTGAAGCTTTCTTT,CASSPQIGQENTEAFF
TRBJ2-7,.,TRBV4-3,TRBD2,TGCGCCAGCAGCCACTACGGGACTAGCGGCCCTAATTCCTACGAGCAGTACTTC,CASSHYGTSGPNSYEQYF
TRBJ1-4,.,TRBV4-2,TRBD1,TGTGCCAGCAGCACCGGATGGGGACAGGGCATACCCCCAGGGAATGAAAAACTGTTTTTT,CASSTGWGQGIPPGNEKLFF
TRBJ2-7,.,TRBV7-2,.,TGTGCCAGCAGCTTAGCGGGGGGCTACGAGCAGTACTTC,CASSLAGGYEQYF
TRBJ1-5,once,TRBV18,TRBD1,TGTGCCAGCTCCCTAGGGACAGACGGTCAGCCCCAGCATTTT,CASSLGTDGQPQHF
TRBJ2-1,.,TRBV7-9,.,TGTGCCAGCAGTGAGATGGTTGCCTACAATGAGCAGTTCTTC,CASSEMVAYNEQFF
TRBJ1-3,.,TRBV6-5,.,TGTGCCAGCAGTTATCTCTCTGGAAACACCATATATTTT,CASSYLSGNTIYF